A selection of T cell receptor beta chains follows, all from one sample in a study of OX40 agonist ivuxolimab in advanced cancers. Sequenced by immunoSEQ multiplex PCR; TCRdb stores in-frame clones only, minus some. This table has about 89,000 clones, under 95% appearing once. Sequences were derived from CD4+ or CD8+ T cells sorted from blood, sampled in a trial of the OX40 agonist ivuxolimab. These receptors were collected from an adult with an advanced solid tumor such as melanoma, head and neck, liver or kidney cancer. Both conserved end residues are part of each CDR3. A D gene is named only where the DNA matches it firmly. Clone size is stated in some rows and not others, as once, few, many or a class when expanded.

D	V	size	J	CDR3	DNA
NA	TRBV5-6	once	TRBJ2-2	CASSLDPSGELFF	TGTGCCAGCAGCTTGGACCCTTCCGGGGAGCTGTTTTTT
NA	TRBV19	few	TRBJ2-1	CASSTWDEQFF	TGTGCCAGTAGTACATGGGATGAGCAGTTCTTC
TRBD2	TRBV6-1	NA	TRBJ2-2	CASSEPGLAGTRGELFF	TGTGCCAGCAGTGAACCGGGACTAGCGGGAACACGCGGGGAGCTGTTTTTT
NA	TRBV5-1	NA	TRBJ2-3	CASSPGDTQYF	TGCGCCAGCAGCCCCGGAGATACGCAGTATTTT
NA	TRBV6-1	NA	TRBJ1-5	CASSEDGVSYSNQPQHF	TGTGCCAGCAGTGAAGATGGGGTTTCCTATAGCAATCAGCCCCAGCATTTT
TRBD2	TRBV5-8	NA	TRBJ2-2	CASSLKAGGPTGELFF	TGTGCCAGCAGCTTGAAAGCGGGAGGGCCCACCGGGGAGCTGTTTTTT
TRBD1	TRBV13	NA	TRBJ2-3	CASSFPGQLTDTQYF	TGTGCCAGCAGCTTCCCGGGACAGCTCACAGATACGCAGTATTTT
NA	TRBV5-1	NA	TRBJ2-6	CASSSGSSGANVLTF	TGCGCCAGCAGCTCGGGGAGTTCTGGGGCCAACGTCCTGACTTTC
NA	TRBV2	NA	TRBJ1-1	CASRETVYGTEAFF	TGTGCCAGCAGAGAGACAGTTTATGGCACTGAAGCTTTCTTT
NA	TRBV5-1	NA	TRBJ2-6	CASSFGGPGANVLTF	TGCGCCAGCAGCTTCGGGGGGCCTGGGGCCAACGTCCTGACTTTC
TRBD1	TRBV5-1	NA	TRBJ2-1	CASSLATGSYNEQFF	TGCGCCAGCAGCTTGGCGACAGGGTCCTACAATGAGCAGTTCTTC
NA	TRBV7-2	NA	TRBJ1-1	CASSLGRAMVAEAFF	TGTGCCAGCAGCTTAGGCAGGGCCATGGTCGCTGAAGCTTTCTTT
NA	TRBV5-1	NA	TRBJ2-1	CASSRVGGNEQFF	TGCGCCAGCAGCAGGGTAGGTGGAAATGAGCAGTTCTTC
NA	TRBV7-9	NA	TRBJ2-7	CASSSDKSSYEQYF	TGTGCCAGCAGCTCTGACAAGAGCTCCTACGAGCAGTACTTC
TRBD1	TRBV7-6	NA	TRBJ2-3	CASSSSGQAFGPDTQYF	TGTGCCAGCAGCTCCTCCGGACAGGCTTTCGGGCCAGATACGCAGTATTTT
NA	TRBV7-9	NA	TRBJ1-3	CASSLTNGNTIYF	TGTGCCAGCAGCTTAACCAACGGAAACACCATATATTTT
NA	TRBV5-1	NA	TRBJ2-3	CASSLVGADTQYF	TGCGCCAGCAGCTTGGTGGGTGCAGATACGCAGTATTTT
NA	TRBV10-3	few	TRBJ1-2	CAISEANYGYTF	TGTGCCATCAGTGAGGCTAACTATGGCTACACCTTC
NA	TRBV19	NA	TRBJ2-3	CASTGQPLADTQYF	TGTGCCAGTACCGGACAGCCTCTCGCAGATACGCAGTATTTT
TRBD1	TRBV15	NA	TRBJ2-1	CATSRGGGTGRNEQFF	TGTGCCACCAGCAGAGGGGGAGGGACAGGGAGGAATGAGCAGTTCTTC
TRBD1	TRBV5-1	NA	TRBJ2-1	CASSGDRSSYNEQFF	TGCGCCAGCAGCGGGGACAGGAGCTCCTACAATGAGCAGTTCTTC
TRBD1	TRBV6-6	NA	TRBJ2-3	CASSRTGVGDTQYF	TGTGCCAGCAGTCGGACAGGGGTGGGAGATACGCAGTATTTT
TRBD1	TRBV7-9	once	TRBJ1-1	CASTLYGTGGTEAFF	TGTGCCAGCACCCTCTATGGGACAGGGGGTACTGAAGCTTTCTTT
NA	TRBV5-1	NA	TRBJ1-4	CASTGLGGEKLFF	TGCGCCAGCACAGGGTTGGGGGGAGAAAAACTGTTTTTT
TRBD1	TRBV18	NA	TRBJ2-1	CASSPSHTGGYEQFF	TGTGCCAGCTCACCAAGCCATACAGGGGGCTATGAGCAGTTCTTC
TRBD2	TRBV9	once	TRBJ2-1	CASSAASIAGGPLNEQFF	TGTGCCAGCAGCGCCGCATCAATAGCGGGAGGGCCGCTTAATGAGCAGTTCTTC
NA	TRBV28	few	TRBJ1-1	CASSPYQNTEAFF	TGTGCCAGCAGTCCCTACCAGAACACTGAAGCTTTCTTT
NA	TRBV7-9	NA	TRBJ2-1	CASSFGQSYNEQFF	TGTGCCAGCAGCTTCGGACAATCCTACAATGAGCAGTTCTTC
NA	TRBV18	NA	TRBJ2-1	CASSPIQGGNEQFF	TGTGCCAGCTCACCGATACAGGGAGGCAATGAGCAGTTCTTC
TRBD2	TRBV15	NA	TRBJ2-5	CATSRGYGTSGQETQYF	TGTGCCACCAGCAGAGGGTACGGGACTAGCGGACAAGAGACCCAGTACTTC
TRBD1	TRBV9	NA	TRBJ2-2	CASSVYGQANTGELFF	TGTGCCAGCAGCGTGTACGGACAGGCGAACACCGGGGAGCTGTTTTTT
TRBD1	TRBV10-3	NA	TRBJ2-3	CAIKGGSDTQYF	TGTGCCATTAAAGGGGGCTCGGATACGCAGTATTTT
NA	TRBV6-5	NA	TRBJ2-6	CASSTTGSGANVLTF	TGTGCCAGCAGCACCACAGGGTCTGGGGCCAACGTCCTGACTTTC
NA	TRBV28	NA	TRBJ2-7	CASSPPEGEGEYEQYF	TGTGCCAGCAGTCCCCCGGAGGGTGAGGGGGAGTACGAGCAGTACTTC
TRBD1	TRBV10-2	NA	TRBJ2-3	CASSNTGGRTDTQYF	TGCGCCAGCAGCAATACAGGGGGCAGGACAGATACGCAGTATTTT
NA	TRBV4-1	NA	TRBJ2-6	CASSQEINSGANVLTF	TGCGCCAGCAGCCAAGAAATAAACTCTGGGGCCAACGTCCTGACTTTC
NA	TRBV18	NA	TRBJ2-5	CASGGVAGQETQYF	TGTGCCAGTGGAGGGGTCGCAGGCCAAGAGACCCAGTACTTC
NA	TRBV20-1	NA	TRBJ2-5	CSLSGIETQYF	TGCAGCCTAAGCGGTATCGAGACCCAGTACTTC
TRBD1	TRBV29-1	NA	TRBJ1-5	CSAGDSNNQPQHF	TGCAGCGCTGGGGACAGTAACAATCAGCCCCAGCATTTT
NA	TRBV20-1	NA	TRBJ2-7	CSASGNEQYF	TGCAGTGCTAGCGGCAACGAGCAGTACTTC
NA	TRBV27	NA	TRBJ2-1	CASSGDSFNEQFF	TGTGCCAGCAGTGGCGACAGTTTCAATGAGCAGTTCTTC
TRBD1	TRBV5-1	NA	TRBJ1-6	CASKEGQSNSPLHF	TGCGCCAGCAAAGAGGGACAGAGCAATTCACCCCTCCACTTT
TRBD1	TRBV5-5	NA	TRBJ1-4	CASSSQGAKEKLFF	TGTGCCAGCAGCTCACAGGGGGCGAAGGAAAAACTGTTTTTT
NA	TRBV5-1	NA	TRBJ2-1	CASRNPGEPYNEQFF	TGCGCCAGCAGGAACCCGGGAGAACCCTACAATGAGCAGTTCTTC
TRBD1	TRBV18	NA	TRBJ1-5	CASSATGQGANQPQHF	TGTGCCAGCTCAGCCACCGGACAGGGGGCCAATCAGCCCCAGCATTTT
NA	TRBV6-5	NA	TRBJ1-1	CASSEGDMNTEAFF	TGTGCCAGCAGTGAAGGGGATATGAACACTGAAGCTTTCTTT
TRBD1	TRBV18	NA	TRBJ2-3	CASSQGQATDTQYF	TGTGCCAGCTCGCAAGGACAGGCCACAGATACGCAGTATTTT